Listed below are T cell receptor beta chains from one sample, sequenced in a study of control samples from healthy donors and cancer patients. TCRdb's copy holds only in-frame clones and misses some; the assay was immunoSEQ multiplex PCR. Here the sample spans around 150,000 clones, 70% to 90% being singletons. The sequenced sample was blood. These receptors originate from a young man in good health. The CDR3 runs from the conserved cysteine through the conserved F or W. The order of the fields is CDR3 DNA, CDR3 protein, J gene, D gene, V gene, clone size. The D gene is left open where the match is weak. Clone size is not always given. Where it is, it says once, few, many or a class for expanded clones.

DNA: TGCGCCAGCACCCCAGGGGGGGCTGGGACTGAAGCTTTCTTT
CDR3: CASTPGGAGTEAFF
J: TRBJ1-1
D: TRBD1
V: TRBV4-1
size: NA

DNA: TGCGCCAGCAAGGGCGGGAGCTCCTACAATGAGCAGTTCTTC
CDR3: CASKGGSSYNEQFF
J: TRBJ2-1
D: TRBD2
V: TRBV10-2
size: NA

DNA: TGTGCCAGTAGGGGCTGGGCCGACAATGAGCAGTTCTTC
CDR3: CASRGWADNEQFF
J: TRBJ2-1
D: NA
V: TRBV3-1/TRBV3-2
size: NA

DNA: TGTGCCTCCGGAACCGGGACACCCGTTTCCTACGAGCAGTACTTC
CDR3: CASGTGTPVSYEQYF
J: TRBJ2-7
D: NA
V: TRBV28
size: NA

DNA: TGCAGCGTTAAAACAGGGGTCTCCCCCTACGAGCAGTACTTC
CDR3: CSVKTGVSPYEQYF
J: TRBJ2-7
D: TRBD1
V: TRBV29-1
size: NA

DNA: TGTGCCAGCAGCCAAGATAGGCTCTCCTACGAGCAGTACTTC
CDR3: CASSQDRLSYEQYF
J: TRBJ2-7
D: NA
V: TRBV3-1/TRBV3-2
size: NA

DNA: TGTGCCACCAGGGGACAGGGAGTTACCGGGGAGCTGTTTTTT
CDR3: CATRGQGVTGELFF
J: TRBJ2-2
D: TRBD1
V: TRBV24-1
size: once

DNA: TGTGCCAGCAGCGATCCTACCGGACTAGCGGAGACCTACGAGCAGTACTTC
CDR3: CASSDPTGLAETYEQYF
J: TRBJ2-7
D: TRBD2
V: TRBV9
size: once

DNA: TGTGCCAGCAGTCAACAGGGCGTCTACACCTTC
CDR3: CASSQQGVYTF
J: TRBJ1-2
D: NA
V: TRBV27
size: NA

DNA: TGTGCCAGCAGCCCCGTCTCGGGGCTGTACGAGCAGTACTTC
CDR3: CASSPVSGLYEQYF
J: TRBJ2-7
D: NA
V: TRBV3-1/TRBV3-2
size: NA

DNA: TGCAGCGTTGAAGGACAAGGGGATCGGAATGAGCAGTTCTTC
CDR3: CSVEGQGDRNEQFF
J: TRBJ2-1
D: NA
V: TRBV29-1
size: once

DNA: TGTGCCAGTAGTAGACAGGGGAGGGCGGGGGTTGAGCAGTTCTTC
CDR3: CASSRQGRAGVEQFF
J: TRBJ2-1
D: NA
V: TRBV19
size: NA

DNA: TGTGCCAGCAGCCCTACCGGGACAGGGGGGGAAAAACTGTTTTTT
CDR3: CASSPTGTGGEKLFF
J: TRBJ1-4
D: TRBD1
V: TRBV7-8
size: NA

DNA: TGTGCCAGCAGTGAATTTGGGACAGGGGCCTCCTTGGAGACCCAGTACTTC
CDR3: CASSEFGTGASLETQYF
J: TRBJ2-5
D: TRBD1
V: TRBV2
size: once

DNA: TGTGCCAGCTCACCACAGGGGGGGATAGATGGCTACACCTTC
CDR3: CASSPQGGIDGYTF
J: TRBJ1-2
D: NA
V: TRBV18
size: once

DNA: TGTGCCAGCAGCAAAGCCAGGGGGCCGGGGAATCAGCCCCAGCATTTT
CDR3: CASSKARGPGNQPQHF
J: TRBJ1-5
D: NA
V: TRBV21-1
size: few

DNA: TGTGCCAGCAGCTATGATGGAGGGGCGCGGAGAAACACCATATATTTT
CDR3: CASSYDGGARRNTIYF
J: TRBJ1-3
D: NA
V: TRBV14
size: NA

DNA: TGTGCCAGCAGTTCCCGCCAGAGGAGTTTCTTT
CDR3: CASSSRQRSFF
J: TRBJ1-1
D: NA
V: TRBV28
size: NA

DNA: TGCGCCAGCAGCTTGAGAGGCCTAGCGGGAGGGTTTCAAGAGACCCAGTACTTC
CDR3: CASSLRGLAGGFQETQYF
J: TRBJ2-5
D: TRBD2
V: TRBV5-1
size: NA

DNA: TGTGCCAGCAGTCGCCCATTATCCTACGAGCAGTACTTC
CDR3: CASSRPLSYEQYF
J: TRBJ2-7
D: NA
V: TRBV6-5
size: NA

DNA: TGCGCCAGCAGCTTGTATCAGGCACCCGGGGCCAACGTCCTGACTTTC
CDR3: CASSLYQAPGANVLTF
J: TRBJ2-6
D: NA
V: TRBV5-1
size: NA

DNA: TGCGCCAGCAGCCAAGATGAGGGCGGTTTCACTGAAGCTTTCTTT
CDR3: CASSQDEGGFTEAFF
J: TRBJ1-1
D: NA
V: TRBV4-3
size: NA

DNA: TGTGCCAGCAGCTTATATGTCTACGAGCAGTACTTC
CDR3: CASSLYVYEQYF
J: TRBJ2-7
D: NA
V: TRBV7-9
size: NA

DNA: TGTGCCATCAGTGAGAGCGGCAGACCCTACGAGCAGTACTTC
CDR3: CAISESGRPYEQYF
J: TRBJ2-7
D: NA
V: TRBV10-3
size: NA

DNA: TGCGCCAGCAGCCACGGCAGGTCCTACGAGCAGTACTTC
CDR3: CASSHGRSYEQYF
J: TRBJ2-7
D: NA
V: TRBV4-1
size: NA

DNA: TGTGCCAGCAGCTTAGTGATAGGACAGTCTGGAAACACCATATATTTT
CDR3: CASSLVIGQSGNTIYF
J: TRBJ1-3
D: NA
V: TRBV7-8
size: NA